This T cell receptor (beta chain) was sequenced for a study of CD8+ T cells in alopecia areata. Study-level findings and limits: Scalp and blood samples kept many expanded lesional clones throughout tofacitinib.

Extraction and reverse transcription of RNA yielded cDNA as the sequencing template. Method: immunoSEQ multiplex PCR; TCRdb's copy keeps in-frame clones and lacks some. This table has fewer than 200,000 clones, around 60% appearing once. The treatment is: oral pan-JAK inhibitor, 5-10 mg twice daily. Peripheral blood, together with lesional scalp punch biopsies, was collected from alopecia areata patients. This clone turned up a few times. The antigen remains unidentified. Sequenced material: CD4+ T cells sorted from blood, taken at week 24, from a patient treated with tofacitinib. The TCR originated in a human donor with alopecia areata.

Here the CDR3 reads CASSPGTGRDYGYTF. CDR3 bases: TGCGCCAGCAGCCCCGGGACAGGGAGGGACTATGGCTACACCTTC. The chain recombines TRBV5-1 with TRBJ1-2, with 9 nucleotides matching TRBD1. CDR1 and CDR2 (germline): SGHRS, YFSETQ. The CDR3 is made up of 15 amino acids. V lost 4 bases to trimming and J lost 3 bases; unmatched junction nucleotides: 7.